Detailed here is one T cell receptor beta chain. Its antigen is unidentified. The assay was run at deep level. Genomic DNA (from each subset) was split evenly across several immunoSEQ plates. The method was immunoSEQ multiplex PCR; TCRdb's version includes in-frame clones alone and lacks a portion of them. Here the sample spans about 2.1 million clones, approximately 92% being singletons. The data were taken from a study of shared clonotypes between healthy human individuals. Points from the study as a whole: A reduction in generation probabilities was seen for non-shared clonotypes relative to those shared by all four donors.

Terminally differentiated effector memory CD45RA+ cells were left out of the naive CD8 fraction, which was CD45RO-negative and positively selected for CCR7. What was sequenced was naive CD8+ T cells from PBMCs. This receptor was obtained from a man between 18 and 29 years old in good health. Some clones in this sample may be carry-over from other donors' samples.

CDR3 in DNA: TGTGCCAGCAGCCCGAATCTGGGCGGGGAGCTGTTTTTT. Its translation: CASSPNLGGELFF. The chain joins TRBV13 to TRBJ2-2; D gene uncertain. The CDR3 has 13 amino acids. Trimming took 5 bases from V and 7 from J, leaving 11 bases between them. The germline V gene has CDR1 PRHDT and CDR2 FYEKMQ (reference sequence).